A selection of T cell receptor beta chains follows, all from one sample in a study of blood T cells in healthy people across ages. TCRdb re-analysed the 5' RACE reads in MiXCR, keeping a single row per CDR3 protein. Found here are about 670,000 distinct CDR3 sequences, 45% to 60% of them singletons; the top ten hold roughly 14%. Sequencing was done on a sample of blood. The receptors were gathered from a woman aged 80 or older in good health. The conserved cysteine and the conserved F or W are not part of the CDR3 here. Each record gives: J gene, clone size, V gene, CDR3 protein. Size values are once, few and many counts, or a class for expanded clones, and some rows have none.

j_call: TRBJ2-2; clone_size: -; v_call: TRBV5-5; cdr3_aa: ASGYSPGTGELF
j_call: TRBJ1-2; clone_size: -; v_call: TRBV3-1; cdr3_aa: ASSQDSRPGGRGYT
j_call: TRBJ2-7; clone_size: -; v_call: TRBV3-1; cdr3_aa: ASSQELRAGAHEQY
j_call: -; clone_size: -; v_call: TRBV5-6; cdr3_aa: ASRLTGTGAHEQY
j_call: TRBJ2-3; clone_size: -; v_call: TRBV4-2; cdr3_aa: ASKRGGTDTQY
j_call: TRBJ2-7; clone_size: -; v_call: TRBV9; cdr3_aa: ASAPEGGEAYEQY
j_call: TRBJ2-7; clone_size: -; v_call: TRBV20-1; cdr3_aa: SARTVSYEQY
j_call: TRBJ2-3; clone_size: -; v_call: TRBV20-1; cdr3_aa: SALSAPESTDTQY
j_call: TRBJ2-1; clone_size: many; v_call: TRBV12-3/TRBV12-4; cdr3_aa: ASTPSSGEQF
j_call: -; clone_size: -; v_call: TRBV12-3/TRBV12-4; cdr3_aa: ASKQRAYEQY
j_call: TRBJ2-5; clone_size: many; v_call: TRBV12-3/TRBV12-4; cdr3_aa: ASSPGLAGGHDVRETQY
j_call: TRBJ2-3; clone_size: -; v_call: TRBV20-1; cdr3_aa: SARTRGLSTDTQY
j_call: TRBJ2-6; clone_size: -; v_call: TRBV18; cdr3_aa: ASSPPGVNSGANVLT
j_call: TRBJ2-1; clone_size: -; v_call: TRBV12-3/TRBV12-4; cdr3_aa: ASSLRPGLAGNEQF
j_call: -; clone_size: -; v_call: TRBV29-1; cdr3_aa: LTGGTYEQY
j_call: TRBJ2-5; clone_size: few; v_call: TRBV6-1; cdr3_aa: ASSEVRGTAGQETQY
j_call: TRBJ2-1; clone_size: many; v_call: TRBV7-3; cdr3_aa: ASSWDSNYNEQF
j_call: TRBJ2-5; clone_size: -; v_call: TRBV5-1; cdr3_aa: ASSSGPVRETQY
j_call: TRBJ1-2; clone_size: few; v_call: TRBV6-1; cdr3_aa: ASSDPGETAHYGYT
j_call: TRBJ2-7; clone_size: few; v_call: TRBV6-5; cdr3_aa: ASSPAWGSYEQY
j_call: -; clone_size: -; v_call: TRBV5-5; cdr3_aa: ASSLAEGGGHNEQY
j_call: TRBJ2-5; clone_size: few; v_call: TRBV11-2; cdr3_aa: ASSPTGGPYKTQY
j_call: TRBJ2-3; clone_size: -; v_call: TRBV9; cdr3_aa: ASSVERLAGVTDTQY
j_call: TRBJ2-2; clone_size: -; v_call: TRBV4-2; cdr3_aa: ASSQGLAGESGELF
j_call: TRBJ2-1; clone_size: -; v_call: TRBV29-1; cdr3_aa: SVEDRLWGAYNEQF
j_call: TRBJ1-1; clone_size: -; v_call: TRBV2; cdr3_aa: ASSPDRGDDEAF
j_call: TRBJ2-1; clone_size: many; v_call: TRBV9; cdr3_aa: ASSKDRHNEQF
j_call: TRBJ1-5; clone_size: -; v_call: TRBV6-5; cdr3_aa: ASSRQEDQPQH
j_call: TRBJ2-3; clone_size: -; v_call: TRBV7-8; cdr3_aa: ASSARTGFETDTQY
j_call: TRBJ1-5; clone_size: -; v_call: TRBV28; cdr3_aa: ASSSGTGRLTSQH
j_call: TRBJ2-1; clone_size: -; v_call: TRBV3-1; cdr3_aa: ASSLGLVQGEQF
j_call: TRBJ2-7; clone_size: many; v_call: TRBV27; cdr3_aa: ASSLRTENSYEQY
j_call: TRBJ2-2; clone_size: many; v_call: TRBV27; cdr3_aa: ASSQGPSSNTGELF
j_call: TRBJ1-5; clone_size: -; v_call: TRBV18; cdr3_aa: ASSDGPNQPQH
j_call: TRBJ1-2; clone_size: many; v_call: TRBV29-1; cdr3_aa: SSETADGYT
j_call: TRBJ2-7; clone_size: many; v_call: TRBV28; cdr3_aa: ASSPMYEQY
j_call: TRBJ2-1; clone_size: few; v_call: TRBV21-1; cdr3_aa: ASSKYLRAGNCEQF
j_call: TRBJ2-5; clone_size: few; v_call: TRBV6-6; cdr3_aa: ASRSTGTQY
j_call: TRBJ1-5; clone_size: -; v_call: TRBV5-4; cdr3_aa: ASSRQGVNQPQH
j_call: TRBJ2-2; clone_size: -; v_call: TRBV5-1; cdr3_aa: ASSREGTQTNTGELF
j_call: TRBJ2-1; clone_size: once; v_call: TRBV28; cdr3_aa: ASRQRGRGGYNERF
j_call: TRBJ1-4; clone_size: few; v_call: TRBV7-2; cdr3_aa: ASSFRGRPEKLF
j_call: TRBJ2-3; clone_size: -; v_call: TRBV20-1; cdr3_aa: SARFSGGTDTQY
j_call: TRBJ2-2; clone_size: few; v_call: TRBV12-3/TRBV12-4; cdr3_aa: ASSFAGRDTGELF
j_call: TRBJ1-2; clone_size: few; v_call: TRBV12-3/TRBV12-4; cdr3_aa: ASSAPSYGYT
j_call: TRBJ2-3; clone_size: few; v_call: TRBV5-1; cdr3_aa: ASSLRGSLSTDTQY
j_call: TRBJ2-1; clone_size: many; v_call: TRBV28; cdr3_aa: ASSLSGGPLNNEQF
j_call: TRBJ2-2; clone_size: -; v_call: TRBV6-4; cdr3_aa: ASSEAPTGELF
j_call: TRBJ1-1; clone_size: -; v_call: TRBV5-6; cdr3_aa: ASSRNPRNTEAF
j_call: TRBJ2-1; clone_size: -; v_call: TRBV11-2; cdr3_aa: ASSWGNVQF
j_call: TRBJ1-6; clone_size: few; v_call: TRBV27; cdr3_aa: ASSLPKTGANNSPLH
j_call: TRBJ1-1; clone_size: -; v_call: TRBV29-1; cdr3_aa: SVEGTGVTEAF
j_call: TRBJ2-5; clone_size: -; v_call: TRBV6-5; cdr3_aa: ASTETGSTTQY
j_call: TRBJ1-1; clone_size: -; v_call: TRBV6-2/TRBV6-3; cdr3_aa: ASTSIGGVTEAF